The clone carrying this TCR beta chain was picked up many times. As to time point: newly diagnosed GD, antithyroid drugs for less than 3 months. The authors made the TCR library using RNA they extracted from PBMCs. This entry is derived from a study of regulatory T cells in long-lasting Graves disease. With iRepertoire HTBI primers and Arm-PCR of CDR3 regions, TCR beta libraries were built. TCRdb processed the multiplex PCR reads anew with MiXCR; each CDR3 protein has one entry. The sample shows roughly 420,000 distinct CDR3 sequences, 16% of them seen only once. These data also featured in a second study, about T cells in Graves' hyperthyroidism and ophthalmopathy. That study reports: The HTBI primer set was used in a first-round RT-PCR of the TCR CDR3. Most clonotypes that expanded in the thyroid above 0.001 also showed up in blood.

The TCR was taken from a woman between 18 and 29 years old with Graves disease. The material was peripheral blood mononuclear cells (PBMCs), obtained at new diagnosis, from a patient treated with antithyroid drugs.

The CDR3, as DNA: TGTGCCAGCAGCTTATCTAGCGGGAACTACGAGCAGTACTTC. It specifies CASSLSSGNYEQYF. V and J are TRBV7-2 and TRBJ2-7, with 9 bases that match TRBD2. The V gene's germline CDR1 is SGHTA and CDR2 FQGNSA. The junction had 2 bases not matched to a gene; V was cut back by 2 bases and J by 3 bases. The CDR3 has 14 amino acids.